The present TCR beta chain was sequenced within a study of Ad26.COV2.S vaccination and SARS-CoV-2 variants. Only a few counts were recorded for this clone. Its specificity is not known. Findings and caveats of the study: Spike-specific TCR breadth was greater in vaccine than placebo recipients.

In germline, CDR1 is MNHNY, CDR2 SVGAGI (reference sequence). Between the trimmed V and J ends, which lost 8 bases and 11 bases, there was a span of 22 bases. CDR3 size: 14 residues. The table came from immunoSEQ multiplex PCR; TCRdb's copy has only in-frame clones and leaves some out. The profile covers 200,000 to 300,000 clones, with 88% appearing a single time and approximately 12% taken by the ten largest. Sample treatment: about 20 received Ad26.COV2.S at low or high dose, single or two shots; roughly five received placebo; per-sample allocation not given. Day 63 after the first injection of vaccine or placebo was the sampling time.

The chain recombines TRBV6-6 with TRBJ1-5, with TRBD1 as a possible D gene (6 bases). This TCR came from a person between 18 and 59 years old who received the Ad26.COV2.S COVID-19 vaccine or a placebo. The input for sequencing was peripheral blood, taken in a trial of Ad26.COV2.S vaccine versus placebo. In DNA, the CDR3 is TGTGCCAGCTCGCCACAGGGTAAAATGGGGTCCCAGCATTTT. Amino acids: CASSPQGKMGSQHF.